The clone carrying this TCR beta chain was observed a handful of times. What it binds is not known. Germline V lookup: CDR1 DFQATT, CDR2 SNEGSKA (reference sequence). CDR3 length: 17 residues. TCR beta cDNA libraries included unique molecular identifiers. TCRdb re-analysed the PCR reads in MiXCR, keeping a single row per CDR3 protein. The sample carries about 800,000 distinct CDR3 sequences, 30% recorded once. The sample belongs to a study of post-analysis software for immune sequencing data. Study-level findings and limits: Five or six TRBV segments, TRBV5-6, TRBV5-1 and TRBV20-1 among them, were found more frequent in patients than controls.

The sequencing sample was made of blood. This chain uses TRBV20-1 with TRBJ2-5, with TRBD2 matching 10 bases. TRBJ2-7 explains the end of the DNA better; the J call may be wrong. This clonotype was obtained from a girl aged 5-17 years with multiple sclerosis. In nucleotides, the CDR3 is TGCAGTGCTAGAGATTTATCAGCGGGAGGGCCGCGGTACGAGCAGTACTTC. This encodes CSARDLSAGGPRYEQYF.